This T cell receptor beta chain came from a study of T cell changes during pregnancy in multiple sclerosis. The table came from immunoSEQ multiplex PCR; TCRdb's copy has only in-frame clones and leaves some out. The sample lists tens of thousands of clones, 94% occurring once. Germline loops: CDR1 LNHDA, CDR2 SQIVND (reference sequence). V lost 3 bases, J lost 5 bases, and 10 bases stayed unmatched. The length of the CDR3 is 16 residues. The receptor's source is a female donor with multiple sclerosis, enrolled in a pregnancy study. Here the sequenced sample was peripheral blood, taken in the third trimester of pregnancy. This chain uses TRBV19 with TRBJ1-1; TRBD1 matches at 9 bases. The CDR3 loop is CASSIGSTGGRTEAFF. In DNA, the CDR3 is TGTGCCAGTAGTATCGGTTCGACAGGGGGAAGGACTGAAGCTTTCTTT.